The rows below give T cell receptor beta chains drawn from one sample of a study of cytomegalovirus exposure and HLA in healthy donors. Method: immunoSEQ multiplex PCR; TCRdb's copy keeps in-frame clones and lacks some. Here the sample spans approximately 210,000 clones, about 84% being singletons. The sample taken for sequencing was PBMCs. These receptors were collected from a woman aged 18-30 years in good health and CMV-seronegative. CDR3s include the opening cysteine and the closing phenylalanine or tryptophan. D genes are given only for firm matches. For some rows the clone size is stated as once, few or many, or as a class when expanded; others skip it.

J: TRBJ1-3; size: -; D: TRBD1; V: TRBV5-1; DNA: TGCGCCAGCAGCCCGGGGACAGTCTCTGGAAACACCATATATTTT; CDR3: CASSPGTVSGNTIYF
J: TRBJ2-7; size: -; D: TRBD1; V: TRBV6-1; DNA: TGTGCCAGCAGTGATGGGACAGGAGTCTACGAGCAGTACTTC; CDR3: CASSDGTGVYEQYF
J: TRBJ2-3; size: -; D: -; V: TRBV28; DNA: TGTGCCAGCGGGGAGCGGCAATGGTTTAGCACAGATACGCAGTATTTT; CDR3: CASGERQWFSTDTQYF
J: TRBJ2-1; size: once; D: TRBD2; V: TRBV15; DNA: TGTGCCACCAGCTTGTTACCGGGACTAGGGATTAATGAGCAGTTCTTC; CDR3: CATSLLPGLGINEQFF
J: TRBJ2-3; size: -; D: -; V: TRBV10-2; DNA: TGCGCCAGCAGCGATAACACTAGAGGCGACACAGATACGCAGTATTTT; CDR3: CASSDNTRGDTDTQYF
J: TRBJ2-1; size: -; D: TRBD2; V: TRBV6-5; DNA: TGTGCCAGCAGTTATTGGGGGAGCGGGAGGGCCAATGAGCAGTTCTTC; CDR3: CASSYWGSGRANEQFF
J: TRBJ1-1; size: -; D: -; V: TRBV2; DNA: TGTGCCAGGAACCGGGACAAGGAGAACACTGAAGCTTTCTTT; CDR3: CARNRDKENTEAFF
J: TRBJ1-1; size: -; D: -; V: TRBV18; DNA: TGTGCCAGCTCACCACCGATGACAGGAGTGAACACTGAAGCTTTCTTT; CDR3: CASSPPMTGVNTEAFF
J: TRBJ2-1; size: few; D: -; V: TRBV2; DNA: TGTGCCAGCAGTGAACGGCTAGCCTCCTACAATGAGCAGTTCTTC; CDR3: CASSERLASYNEQFF
J: TRBJ1-4; size: -; D: -; V: TRBV18; DNA: TGTGCCAGCTCACCACGGGCACAGGGCGAAAAACTGTTTTTT; CDR3: CASSPRAQGEKLFF
J: TRBJ2-3; size: -; D: TRBD2; V: TRBV4-2; DNA: TGTGCCAGCAGTATAAGCGGGAGGGGAAGCACAGATACGCAGTATTTT; CDR3: CASSISGRGSTDTQYF
J: TRBJ1-5; size: -; D: -; V: TRBV6-6; DNA: TGTGCCACCGCGATTAATAGCAATCAGCCCCAGCATTTT; CDR3: CATAINSNQPQHF
J: TRBJ1-5; size: -; D: TRBD1; V: TRBV5-3; DNA: TGTGCCAGACACCGGGACAGGGGAAATCAGCCCCAGCATTTT; CDR3: CARHRDRGNQPQHF
J: TRBJ1-4; size: -; D: -; V: TRBV19; DNA: TGTGCCAGTAGTATGCAGGGAAGCCTGTTTTTT; CDR3: CASSMQGSLFF
J: TRBJ2-7; size: -; D: TRBD2; V: TRBV28; DNA: TGTGCCAGCAGTTTATCAAGCGGGAGGGACCAGGCCTCCTCCTACGAGCAGTACTTC; CDR3: CASSLSSGRDQASSYEQYF
J: TRBJ2-7; size: -; D: TRBD1; V: TRBV7-9; DNA: TGTGCCAGCAGCTTGGGGGCTGGGGGACAGGGGGCCTACGAGCAGTACTTC; CDR3: CASSLGAGGQGAYEQYF
J: TRBJ2-1; size: -; D: -; V: TRBV29-1; DNA: TGCAGCGGAAGCGACGGTGGGTTTTACAATGAGCAGTTCTTC; CDR3: CSGSDGGFYNEQFF